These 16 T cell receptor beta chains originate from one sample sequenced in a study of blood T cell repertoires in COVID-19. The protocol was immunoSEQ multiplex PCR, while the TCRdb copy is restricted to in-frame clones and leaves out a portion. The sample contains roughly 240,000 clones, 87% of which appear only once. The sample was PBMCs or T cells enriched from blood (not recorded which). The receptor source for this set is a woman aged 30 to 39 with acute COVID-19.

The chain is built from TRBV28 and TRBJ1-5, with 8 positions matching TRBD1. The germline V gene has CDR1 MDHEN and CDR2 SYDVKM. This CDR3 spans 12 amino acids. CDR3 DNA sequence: TGTGCACTGGGACAGGACGTTCAGCCCCAGCATTTT. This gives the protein CALGQDVQPQHF. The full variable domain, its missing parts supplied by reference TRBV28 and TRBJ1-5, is DVKVTQSSRYLVKRTGEKVFLECVQDMDHENMFWYRQDPGLGLRLIYFSYDVKMKEKGDIPEGYSVSREKKERFSLILESASTNQTSMYLCALGQDVQPQHFGDGTRLSIL.

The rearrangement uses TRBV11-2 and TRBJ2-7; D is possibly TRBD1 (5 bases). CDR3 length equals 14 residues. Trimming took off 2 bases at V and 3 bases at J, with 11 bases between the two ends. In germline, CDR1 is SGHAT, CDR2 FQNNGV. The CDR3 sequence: CASSLTGTVYEQYF. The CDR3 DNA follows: TGTGCCAGCAGCTTAACAGGCACCGTCTACGAGCAGTACTTC.

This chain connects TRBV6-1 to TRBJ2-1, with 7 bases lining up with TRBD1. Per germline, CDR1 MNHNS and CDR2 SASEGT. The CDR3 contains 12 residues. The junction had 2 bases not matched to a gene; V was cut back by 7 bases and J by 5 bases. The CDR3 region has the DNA TGTGCCAGCACACAGGGGAACAATGAGCAGTTCTTC. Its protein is CASTQGNNEQFF.

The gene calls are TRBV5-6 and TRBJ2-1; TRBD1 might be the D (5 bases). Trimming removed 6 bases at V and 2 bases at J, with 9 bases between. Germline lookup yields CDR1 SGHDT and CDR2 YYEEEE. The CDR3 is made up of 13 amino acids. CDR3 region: CASTGRAYNEQFF. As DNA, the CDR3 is TGTGCCAGCACGGGCAGGGCCTACAATGAGCAGTTCTTC.

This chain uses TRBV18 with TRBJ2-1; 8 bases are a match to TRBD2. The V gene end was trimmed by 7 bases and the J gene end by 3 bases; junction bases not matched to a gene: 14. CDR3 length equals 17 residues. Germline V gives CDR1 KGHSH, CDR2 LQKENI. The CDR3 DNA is TGTGCCAGCTTTCCAAGGGGTAGCGGGAATCACTACAATGAGCAGTTCTTC. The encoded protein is CASFPRGSGNHYNEQFF.

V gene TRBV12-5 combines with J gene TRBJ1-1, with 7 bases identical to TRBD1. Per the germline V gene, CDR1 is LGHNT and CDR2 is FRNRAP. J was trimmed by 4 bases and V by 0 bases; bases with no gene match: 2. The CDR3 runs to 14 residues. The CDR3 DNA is TGTGCTAGTGGTTTGGTACACAGGGGCACTGAAGCTTTCTTT. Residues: CASGLVHRGTEAFF.

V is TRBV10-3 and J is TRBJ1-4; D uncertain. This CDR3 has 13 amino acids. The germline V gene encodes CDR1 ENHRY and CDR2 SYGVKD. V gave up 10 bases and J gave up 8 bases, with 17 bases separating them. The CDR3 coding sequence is TGTGCCACCCGACAAGGAGAGGGCGAAAAACTGTTTTTT. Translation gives CATRQGEGEKLFF.

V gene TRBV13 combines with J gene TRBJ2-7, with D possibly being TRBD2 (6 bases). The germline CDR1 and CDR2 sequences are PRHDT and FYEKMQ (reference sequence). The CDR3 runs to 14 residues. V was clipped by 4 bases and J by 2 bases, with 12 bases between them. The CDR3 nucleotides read TGTGCCAGCAGCTCCTATAGCGGCCCCTACGAGCAGTACTTC. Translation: CASSSYSGPYEQYF.

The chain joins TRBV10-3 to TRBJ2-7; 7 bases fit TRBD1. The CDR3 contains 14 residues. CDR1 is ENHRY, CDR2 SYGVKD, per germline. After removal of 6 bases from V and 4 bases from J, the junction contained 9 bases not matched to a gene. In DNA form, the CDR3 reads TGTGCCATCAGAACCGGGACAGTTTCGTACGAGCAGTACTTC. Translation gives CAIRTGTVSYEQYF.

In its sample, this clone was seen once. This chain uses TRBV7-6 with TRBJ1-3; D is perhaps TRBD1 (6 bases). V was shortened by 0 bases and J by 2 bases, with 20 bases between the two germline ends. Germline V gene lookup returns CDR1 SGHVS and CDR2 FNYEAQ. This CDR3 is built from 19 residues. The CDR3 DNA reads TGTGCCAGCAGCTTAGCGACCTACCTACCTAGGACAGCTGGAAACACCATATATTTT. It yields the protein CASSLATYLPRTAGNTIYF.

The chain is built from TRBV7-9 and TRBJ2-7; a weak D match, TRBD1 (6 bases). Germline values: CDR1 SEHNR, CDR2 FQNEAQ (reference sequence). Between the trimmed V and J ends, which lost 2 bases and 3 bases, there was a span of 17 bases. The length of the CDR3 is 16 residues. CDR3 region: CASSLSVPGQIYEQYF. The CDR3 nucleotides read TGTGCCAGCAGCTTATCGGTCCCGGGACAAATCTACGAGCAGTACTTC.

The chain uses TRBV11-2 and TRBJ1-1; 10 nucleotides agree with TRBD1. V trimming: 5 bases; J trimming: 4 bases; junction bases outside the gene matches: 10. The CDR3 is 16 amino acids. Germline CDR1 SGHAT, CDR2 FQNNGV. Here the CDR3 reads CASSRLRTGGATEAFF. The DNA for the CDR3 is TGTGCCAGCAGCCGCCTTCGGACAGGGGGTGCCACTGAAGCTTTCTTT.

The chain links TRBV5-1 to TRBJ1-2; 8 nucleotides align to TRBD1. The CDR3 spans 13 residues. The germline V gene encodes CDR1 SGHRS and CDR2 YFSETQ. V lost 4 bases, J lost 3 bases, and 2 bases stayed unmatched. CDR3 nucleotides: TGCGCCAGCAGCCGGGGACAGGACTATGGCTACACCTTC. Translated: CASSRGQDYGYTF.

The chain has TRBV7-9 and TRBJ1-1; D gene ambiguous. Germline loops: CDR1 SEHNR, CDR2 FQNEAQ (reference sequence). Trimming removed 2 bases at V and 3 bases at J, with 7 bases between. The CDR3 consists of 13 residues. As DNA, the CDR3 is TGTGCCAGCAGCTTACCCGGGGACACTGAAGCTTTCTTT. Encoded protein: CASSLPGDTEAFF.

The CDR3 here is CASSLVGQVPGFGYNEQFF. CDR3 bases: TGTGCCAGCAGCTTGGTTGGGCAGGTCCCAGGGTTCGGCTACAATGAGCAGTTCTTC. The V gene is TRBV5-6, the J gene TRBJ2-1; TRBD1 is a possible D gene (5 bases). The CDR3 is 19 amino acids. The germline CDR1 and CDR2 sequences are SGHDT and YYEEEE. V gave up 0 bases and J gave up 3 bases, with 22 bases separating them.

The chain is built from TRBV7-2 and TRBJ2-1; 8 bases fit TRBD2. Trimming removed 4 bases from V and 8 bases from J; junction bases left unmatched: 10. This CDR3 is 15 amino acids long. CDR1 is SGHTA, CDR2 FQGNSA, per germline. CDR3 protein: CASSYEGTSWDEQFF. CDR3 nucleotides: TGTGCCAGCAGCTACGAGGGGACTAGTTGGGATGAGCAGTTCTTC.